This section outlines one T cell receptor (beta chain) sequence together with its context. Its antigen specificity is not known. No per-base quality is available; no much larger clone lies one base away. Synthesis of TCR cDNA relied on 5'RACE template switching, a step that introduced a universal primer site along with unique molecular identifiers. cDNA synthesis was primed from both the TCR alpha and TCR beta constant segments. Two PCR steps were used to amplify libraries, with sample barcodes and sequencing adapters being added in the second step. Libraries were sequenced on Illumina HiSeq 2500 (2x100 bp) or NovaSeq (2x150 bp). The source study handled its data this way. Reads were demultiplexed and collapsed into UMI consensus sequences with MIGEC, and V(D)J alignment was performed with MiXCR. Clonotypes responding to the vaccine were identified with edgeR on replicate PBMC samples, with the criteria of FDR below 0.01 and a log2 fold change above 5 up to day 15. CD4 or CD8 identity was assigned to each bulk clonotype according to whether the clonotype was present at higher abundance in the sequenced CD4 repertoire or the sequenced CD8 repertoire. Using fastp at Q25 and MiXCR, TCRdb reprocessed the public reads and kept productive beta chains. Each entry is one CDR3 protein sequence, shown with its most common DNA and genes. TCRdb's processing, not the authors' own work, is the source of the V and J calls. The sample data list a few hundred thousand distinct CDR3 sequences, and around 7% of these were observed just once. The ten top clones hold roughly a sixth of the sample.

The data stem from a study of T cells after yellow fever vaccination (dated by TCRdb to the late 2010s). Some background on the complete study: The SMART-Seq v4 Ultra Low Input RNA kit was used to prepare libraries from fractions with low cell numbers. To follow T-cell clones before and after both primary and booster YFV17D yellow fever vaccination, bulk TCR alpha and beta repertoires underwent longitudinal sequencing. Two healthy male donors, one aged 18 to 30 and one aged 30 to 40 years, made up the cohort. Blood was collected at multiple timepoints before and after primary and secondary immunization, and bulk PBMC replicates and cell subsets were isolated.

The sample's treatment or condition label is to be understood as: live attenuated yellow fever vaccine strain. At every blood-draw timepoint, two biological replicates of bulk PBMCs were collected. PBMCs were isolated from peripheral blood using a standard Ficoll-Paque protocol. TriZol was used to extract RNA from bulk PBMCs, CD4 and CD8 fractions, and dextramer-positive and dextramer-negative fractions. What the authors observed across the whole study: Because only two donors were included in the study, the extent to which the findings can be generalized is limited. Because abundant contaminating clonotypes from the bulk population could be contained in FACS-sorted repertoires, computational filtering was required. Compared with the primary T-cell response, the secondary T-cell response was weaker but faster, peaking on day 5 rather than day 15. A small share of clonotypes was detected in both CD4 and CD8 compartments, with the overlap likely arising from convergent recombination. After the booster, most clones that had expanded after primary vaccination were detected again (approximately 95% of CD4 and around nine tenths of CD8), suggesting broad maintenance of memory.

This TCR came from a young man who received the YFV17D yellow fever vaccine. Sequences were derived from PBMCs, sampled roughly 45 days after the first yellow fever vaccination.

At the DNA level, the sequence is TGCGCCAGCAGCAACGACTACGAGCAGTACTTC. It specifies CASSNDYEQYF. The rearranged chain carries TRBV5-1 and TRBJ2-7; the D gene assignment is ambiguous. Taken from cysteine to phenylalanine, the CDR3 has 11 residues. The only DNA kept is the CDR3, 33 bases in frame from the first base. For CDR1 and CDR2, the germline V gene lists SGHRS and YFSETQ. The V end loses 4 bases and the J end loses 3 bases, and a stretch of 5 bases separates them.